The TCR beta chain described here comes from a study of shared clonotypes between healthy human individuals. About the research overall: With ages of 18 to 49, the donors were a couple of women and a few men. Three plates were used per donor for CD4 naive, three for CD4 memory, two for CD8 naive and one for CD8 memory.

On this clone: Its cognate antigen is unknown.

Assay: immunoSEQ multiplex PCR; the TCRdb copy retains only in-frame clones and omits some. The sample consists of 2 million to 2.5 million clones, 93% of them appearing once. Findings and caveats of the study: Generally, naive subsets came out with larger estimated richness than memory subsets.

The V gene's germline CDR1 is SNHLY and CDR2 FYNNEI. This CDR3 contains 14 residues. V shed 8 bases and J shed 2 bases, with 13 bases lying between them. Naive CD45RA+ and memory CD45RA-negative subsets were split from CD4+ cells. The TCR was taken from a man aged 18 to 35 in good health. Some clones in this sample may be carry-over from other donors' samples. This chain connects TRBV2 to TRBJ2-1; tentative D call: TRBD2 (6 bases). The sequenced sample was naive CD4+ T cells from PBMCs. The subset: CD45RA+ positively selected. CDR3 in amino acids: CASGLMGPYNEQFF. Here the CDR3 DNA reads TGTGCCAGCGGACTAATGGGACCCTACAATGAGCAGTTCTTC. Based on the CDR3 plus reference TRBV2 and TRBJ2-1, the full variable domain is EPEVTQTPSHQVTQMGQEVILRCVPISNHLYFYWYRQILGQKVEFLVSFYNNEISEKSEIFDDQFSVERPDGSNFTLKIRSTKLEDSAMYFCASGLMGPYNEQFFGPGTRLTVL.